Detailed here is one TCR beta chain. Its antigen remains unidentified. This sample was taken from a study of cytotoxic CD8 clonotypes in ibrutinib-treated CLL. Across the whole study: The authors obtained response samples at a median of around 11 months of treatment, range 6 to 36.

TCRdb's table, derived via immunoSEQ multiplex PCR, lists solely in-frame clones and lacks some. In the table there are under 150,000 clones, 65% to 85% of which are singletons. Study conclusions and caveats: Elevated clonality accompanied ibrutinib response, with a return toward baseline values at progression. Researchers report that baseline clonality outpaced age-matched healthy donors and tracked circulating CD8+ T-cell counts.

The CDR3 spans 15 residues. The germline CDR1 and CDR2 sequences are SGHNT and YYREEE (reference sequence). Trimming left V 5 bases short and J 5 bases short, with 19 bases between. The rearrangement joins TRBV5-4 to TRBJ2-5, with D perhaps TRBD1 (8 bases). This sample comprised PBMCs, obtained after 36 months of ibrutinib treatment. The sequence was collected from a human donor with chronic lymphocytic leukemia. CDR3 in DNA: TGTGCCAGCAGGTCAGGGGGCGGGAGTGTGGAGACCCAGTACTTC. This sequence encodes CASRSGGGSVETQYF. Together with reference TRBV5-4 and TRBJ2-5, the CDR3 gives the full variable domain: ETGVTQSPTHLIKTRGQQVTLRCSSQSGHNTVSWYQQALGQGPQFIFQYYREEENGRGNFPPRFSGLQFPNYSSELNVNALELDDSALYLCASRSGGGSVETQYFGPGTRLLVL.